A single sample is the source of the 26 T cell receptor beta chains below, sequenced in a study of blood T cells in healthy people across ages (dated by TCRdb to about 2015). The method was 5' RACE. The sequencer listed for this sample is Illumina HiSeq 2500. The second PCR ran for about 7 to 11 cycles and used a J-beta primer mix along with a sample-barcoded 5' primer. Clones were called with MiXCR by TCRdb after fastp trimmed the public reads at Q25, and only in-frame beta chains were retained. Under each unique CDR3 protein, matching rows form one entry showing the most common genes and DNA. This sample gives 550,000 to 750,000 distinct CDR3 sequences in total; roughly 21% of them show up just once. The leading ten clones occupy under 4% of the sample. The sequenced sample consisted of blood. The receptors were gathered from a man aged 65-85 years in good health.

This clonotype was detected a few times. The V call is TRBV27, the J call TRBJ2-7; D unresolved. Trimming shortened V by 8 bases and J by 4 bases, and 6 bases separated the two germline ends. This CDR3 is built from 10 residues. Germline CDR1 is MNHEY and CDR2 is SMNVEV (reference sequence). CDR3 protein: CASLVYEQYF. Here the CDR3 DNA reads TGTGCCAGCCTTGTGTACGAGCAGTACTTC.

The J gene is TRBJ1-1, the V gene TRBV2; 7 bases agree with TRBD1. Germline CDR1 reads SNHLY; CDR2 reads FYNNEI. This CDR3 region has 17 residues. The junction had 18 bases not matched to a gene; V was cut back by 1 base and J by 10 bases. CDR3 sequence reads: CASSEDGSKTGTRVAFF. The CDR3 bases are TGTGCCAGCAGTGAAGACGGAAGTAAGACAGGGACAAGGGTAGCTTTCTTT.

The sample holds a few counts of this clonotype. This chain uses TRBV29-1 with TRBJ1-6; 7 bases map to TRBD1. The CDR3 has 14 residues. CDR1 is SQVTM and CDR2 is ANQGSEA in the germline V gene. The CDR3 DNA follows: TGCGGAATTCAAACCGGGACAGCTAATTCACCCCTCCACTTT. It codes for CGIQTGTANSPLHF.

This clonotype was seen a handful of times. At one of its ends the junction is not consistent with the germline gene, which may arise from a read error. The chain has TRBV20-1 and TRBJ2-1; TRBD2 aligns across 12 bases. The CDR3 contains 15 residues. CDR1 is DFQATT and CDR2 is SNEGSKA in the germline V gene (reference sequence). The CDR3 nucleotides are TGCAGTGCTCCACCGACTAGCGGGAGTGTGAATGGGCAGTTCTTC. Its protein product is CSAPPTSGSVNGQFF.

This chain uses TRBV10-3 with TRBJ2-7; 10 bases match TRBD2. The CDR3 is 15 amino acids. After removal of 6 bases from V and 2 bases from J, the junction contained 7 bases not matched to a gene. Per germline, CDR1 ENHRY and CDR2 SYGVKD. CDR3 sequence reads: CAIRSRLAGPYEQYF. The CDR3 coding sequence is TGTGCCATCAGAAGTAGACTAGCGGGCCCCTACGAGCAGTACTTC.

This clonotype was detected only a few times. The CDR3: CSARGPGINEQFF. The CDR3 coding sequence is TGCAGTGCTAGAGGACCCGGGATCAATGAGCAGTTCTTC. The chain combines TRBV20-1 with TRBJ2-1; D is possibly TRBD2 (5 bases). The V gene lost 1 base and the J gene lost 6 bases, with 10 bases spanning the gap. CDR3 length: 13 residues. From germline, CDR1 is DFQATT and CDR2 SNEGSKA (reference sequence).

CDR3 protein: CASTPDGQPETQYF. The CDR3 region has the DNA TGTGCCAGCACCCCCGATGGCCAACCGGAGACCCAGTACTTC. This sequence joins TRBV12-3 or TRBV12-4 and TRBJ2-5; unclear D gene. The CDR3 consists of 14 residues. V was pared by 7 bases and J by 5 bases, with 17 bases between.

This clonotype appeared a few times. V usage is TRBV27 and J usage is TRBJ2-1; the match to TRBD2 covers 7 bases. This CDR3 comprises 14 residues. Trimming removed 5 bases from V and 9 bases from J; junction bases left unmatched: 10. Germline V lookup: CDR1 MNHEY, CDR2 SMNVEV (reference sequence). CDR3 sequence (DNA): TGTGCCAGCAGTCCCCCGGGACTAAGATTTGAGCAGTTCTTC. Translation gives CASSPPGLRFEQFF.

As concerns this clonotype: The junction differs from germline at one of its ends, possibly a read error. The chain has TRBV12-3 or TRBV12-4 and TRBJ2-3, with a weak D call TRBD2 (5 bases). This CDR3 is built from 14 residues. The CDR3 protein is CASTLRVGGDVQYF. The CDR3 DNA sequence: TGTGCCAGCACTTTAAGAGTAGGAGGAGATGTGCAGTATTTT.

This clonotype was detected only a few times. V is TRBV7-8 and J is TRBJ2-7, with TRBD2 matching 12 bases. After removal of 3 bases from V and 6 bases from J, the junction contained 15 bases not matched to a gene. CDR3 size: 18 residues. Germline V lookup: CDR1 SGHVS, CDR2 FQNEAQ. Here the CDR3 reads CASSFNAQTSGRGAEQYF. In nucleotides, the CDR3 is TGTGCCAGCAGCTTCAACGCCCAGACTAGCGGGAGAGGGGCCGAGCAGTACTTC.

The V call is TRBV20-1, the J call TRBJ1-4; the D gene is possibly TRBD1 (5 bases). The CDR3 sequence is 12 residues long. Trimming removed 1 base at V and 8 bases at J, with 8 bases between. Germline CDR1 DFQATT, CDR2 SNEGSKA (reference sequence). DNA of the CDR3: TGCAGTGCTAGAGGCAGGGTGGAAAAACTGTTTTTT. It specifies CSARGRVEKLFF.

This clonotype was found many times. This chain connects TRBV7-6 to TRBJ2-3; D is ambiguous. The V end lost 3 bases, the J end lost 2 bases, and 9 bases lay between the germline ends. CDR1 and CDR2 (germline): SGHVS, FNYEAQ. The CDR3 has 14 residues. The CDR3 here is CASSLAGATDTQYF. CDR3 coding DNA: TGTGCCAGCAGCTTGGCCGGAGCCACAGATACGCAGTATTTT.

This clonotype was counted only a few times. This sequence joins TRBV28 and TRBJ2-1; a possible D gene is TRBD2 (5 bases). The last part of the DNA fits TRBJ2-5 better; the J call may be wrong. Germline CDR1 and CDR2: MDHEN and SYDVKM. The CDR3 loop spans 16 amino acids. In DNA form, the CDR3 reads TGTGCCAGCAGCACATCCCTTAGTCCGGGGAGAGAGACCCAGTACTTC. Amino acids: CASSTSLSPGRETQYF.

The chain links TRBV12-3 or TRBV12-4 to TRBJ2-2, with D perhaps being TRBD1 or TRBD2 (6 bases each). The V and J ends lost 0 bases and 2 bases respectively, with 13 bases between them. The CDR3 loop spans 17 amino acids. The CDR3 reads CASSLAWAGQNTGELFF. CDR3 DNA sequence: TGTGCCAGCAGTTTAGCTTGGGCGGGACAAAACACCGGGGAGCTGTTTTTT.

The rearrangement joins TRBV2 to TRBJ2-5, with D perhaps being TRBD1 or TRBD2 (6 bases each). The J call may be incorrect, as the DNA end agrees better with TRBJ2-1. Germline V gives CDR1 SNHLY, CDR2 FYNNEI. The CDR3 totals 13 residues. CDR3 in amino acids: CASTSRGGFEQFF. The CDR3 DNA reads as TGTGCCAGCACATCACGAGGGGGGTTTGAGCAGTTCTTC.

The rearrangement links TRBV28 to TRBJ2-5; 14 bases are a match to TRBD2. TRBJ2-1 explains the end of the DNA better; the J call may be wrong. In germline, CDR1 is MDHEN, CDR2 SYDVKM. This CDR3 is 16 amino acids long. CDR3 DNA: TGTGCCAGCAGCAACCTGGGACTAGCGGGAGATAATGAGCAGTTCTTC. This encodes CASSNLGLAGDNEQFF.

This clonotype was counted only a few times. The chain carries TRBV12-3 or TRBV12-4 and TRBJ2-1; tentatively, D is TRBD2 (5 bases). The CDR3 covers 12 residues. V lost 4 bases to trimming and J lost 8 bases, with 9 bases between them. CDR3 sequence reads: CASSSLADEQFF. CDR3 coding DNA: TGTGCCAGCAGTTCCCTAGCTGATGAGCAGTTCTTC.

This clonotype has just a few counts. V is TRBV9 and J is TRBJ1-6; possible D gene TRBD1, 5 bases. The CDR3 totals 17 residues. Germline assignment: CDR1 SGDLS and CDR2 YYNGEE. V lost 0 bases and J 5 bases, leaving 15 bases between the germline ends. The DNA of the CDR3 is TGTGCCAGCAGCGTAGATGCGACAGCCACTAATAATTCACCCCTCCACTTT. Translating gives CASSVDATATNNSPLHF.

V usage is TRBV25-1 and J usage is TRBJ2-3; 7 bases fit TRBD1. This CDR3 has 15 residues. Losses at the gene ends were 4 bases for V and 3 bases for J; bases not matched to a gene: 7. The V gene's germline CDR1 is MGHDK and CDR2 SYGVNS. This chain's CDR3 is CASSGYRGFTDTQYF. The CDR3 DNA reads as TGTGCCAGCAGTGGCTACAGGGGTTTTACAGATACGCAGTATTTT.

Details on this clonotype: A junction end diverges from the germline sequence, so it may reflect a read error. J is TRBJ2-1 and V is TRBV19, with D possibly being TRBD1 (6 bases). The CDR3 length is 16 residues. CDR1 is LNHDA, CDR2 SQIVND, per germline (reference sequence). CDR3 DNA: TGTGCCAGTAGTCAGCCCAGGGGTCCATTGGACAATAAGCAGTTCTTC. It encodes CASSQPRGPLDNKQFF.

The sample holds many counts of this clonotype. The J gene is TRBJ1-5, the V gene TRBV6-2 or TRBV6-3; D call uncertain. Germline values: CDR1 MNHEY, CDR2 SVGEGT. The CDR3 covers 15 residues. V was shortened by 4 bases and J by 4 bases, with 14 bases between the two germline ends. The CDR3 loop is CASSWTVSGNQPQHF. The DNA for the CDR3 is TGTGCCAGCAGTTGGACGGTTTCGGGTAATCAGCCCCAGCATTTT.

About this clonotype: A much larger clone differs from this one at a single base, so this may be a read error. This chain uses TRBV12-3 or TRBV12-4 with TRBJ2-7; 9 bases agree with TRBD1. The CDR3 contains 14 residues. CDR3 region: CASSSGTGPYGQYF. CDR3 nucleotides: TGTGCCAGCAGTTCCGGGACAGGGCCCTACGGGCAGTACTTC.

This rearrangement joins TRBV2 to TRBJ2-7; D is unresolved. Trimming cost V 0 bases and J 4 bases, with 7 bases left between them. Germline values: CDR1 SNHLY, CDR2 FYNNEI. The CDR3 consists of 13 residues. CDR3 sequence (DNA): TGTGCCAGCAGTGAAGCAGAAGAGTACGAGCAGTACTTC. Translated, it gives CASSEAEEYEQYF.

This clonotype was detected a few times. This rearrangement joins TRBV29-1 to TRBJ2-2; possibly TRBD2 for D (6 bases). V was shortened by 2 bases and J by 6 bases, with 16 bases between the two germline ends. The CDR3 is 15 amino acids. The germline V gene has CDR1 SQVTM and CDR2 ANQGSEA. In DNA, the CDR3 is TGCAGCGTTGAAAGTAGCGGTCGTGGGGCCGGGGAGCTGTTTTTT. This sequence encodes CSVESSGRGAGELFF.

This clonotype was seen only a few times. The genes are TRBV20-1 and TRBJ2-7; D is perhaps TRBD2 (5 bases). Germline V gene sequence: CDR1 DFQATT, CDR2 SNEGSKA (reference sequence). This CDR3 has 14 amino acids. The V end lost 0 bases, the J end lost 2 bases, and 11 bases lay between the germline ends. The CDR3 protein is CSARDDYYTYEQYF. In nucleotides, the CDR3 is TGCAGTGCTAGAGATGACTATTATACCTACGAGCAGTACTTC.

With respect to this clonotype: The junction differs from germline at one of its ends, possibly a read error. The CDR3 region is CASSQDSNNSGNAIYF. CDR3 nucleotides: TGCGCCAGCAGCCAAGATTCGAACAACTCTGGAAACGCCATATATTTT. The chain uses TRBV4-3 and TRBJ1-3; D is uncertain. Germline V CDR1 and CDR2: LGHNA, YSLEER. CDR3 length equals 16 residues.